A selection of T cell receptor beta chains follows, all from one sample in a study of cytomegalovirus exposure and HLA in healthy donors. Profiled with immunoSEQ multiplex PCR; TCRdb holds only in-frame clones, not every one. Here the sample spans about 89,000 clones, around 84% being singletons. Sequencing used PBMCs. All receptors derive from a man between 35 and 55 years old in good health and CMV-seropositive. Both conserved end residues are part of each CDR3. A D gene is named only where the DNA matches it firmly. Clone size is stated in some rows and not others, as once, few, many or a class when expanded.

size	D	J	V	CDR3	DNA
few	-	TRBJ1-1	TRBV5-1	CASSGGRGMNTEAFF	TGCGCCAGCAGCGGCGGCAGGGGAATGAACACTGAAGCTTTCTTT
-	-	TRBJ2-1	TRBV11-1	CASSSEIGLSRYNEQFF	TGTGCCAGCAGCTCGGAAATCGGACTTTCCAGGTACAATGAGCAGTTCTTC
once	TRBD2	TRBJ2-3	TRBV4-2	CASSFEGLAGVDTDTQYF	TGTGCCAGCAGCTTCGAGGGACTAGCGGGGGTGGACACAGATACGCAGTATTTT
-	-	TRBJ2-7	TRBV18	CASSPSLQSNEQYF	TGTGCCAGCTCACCTTCTCTACAGAGCAACGAGCAGTACTTC
-	-	TRBJ2-5	TRBV28	CASSSDSQETQYF	TGTGCCAGCAGTTCTGACAGTCAAGAGACCCAGTACTTC
-	TRBD1	TRBJ1-4	TRBV5-8	CASTLERDSSANEKLFF	TGTGCCAGCACCCTAGAGAGGGACAGTTCGGCTAATGAAAAACTGTTTTTT
-	-	TRBJ2-2	TRBV7-9	CASSPRTHLSGELFF	TGTGCCAGCAGCCCTCGGACACACTTGTCCGGGGAGCTGTTTTTT
-	-	TRBJ2-5	TRBV27	CASSRGNSVETQYF	TGTGCCAGCAGCCGAGGCAACTCCGTGGAGACCCAGTACTTC
-	-	TRBJ1-6	TRBV5-1	CASSLGVENSYNSPLHF	TGCGCCAGCAGCTTGGGAGTGGAGAACTCCTATAATTCACCCCTCCACTTT
-	-	TRBJ2-7	TRBV7-3	CASIMVQSYEQYF	TGTGCCAGCATCATGGTACAATCCTACGAGCAGTACTTC
-	TRBD2	TRBJ2-3	TRBV7-3	CASSLEREGLPGTDTQYF	TGTGCCAGCAGCTTAGAGCGGGAGGGCCTCCCTGGCACAGATACGCAGTATTTT
-	TRBD1	TRBJ1-2	TRBV2	CATAGTAFNYGYTF	TGTGCCACGGCCGGGACAGCTTTTAACTATGGCTACACCTTC
-	-	TRBJ2-3	TRBV6-1	CASTRGPMTDTQYF	TGTGCCAGCACCAGGGGACCTATGACAGATACGCAGTATTTT
-	-	TRBJ1-1	TRBV11-3	CASSFGQANTEAFF	TGTGCCAGCAGCTTTGGACAAGCGAACACTGAAGCTTTCTTT
-	-	TRBJ2-5	TRBV27	CASSGVEGWETQYF	TGTGCCAGCAGTGGGGTGGAGGGTTGGGAGACCCAGTACTTC
once	TRBD1	TRBJ1-2	TRBV29-1	CSSWAVQGAHHGYTF	TGCAGCTCCTGGGCCGTCCAGGGGGCGCATCATGGCTACACCTTC
-	TRBD2	TRBJ2-3	TRBV7-9	CAGTTFSTDTQYF	TGTGCCGGGACTACTTTCAGCACAGATACGCAGTATTTT
-	TRBD1	TRBJ2-5	TRBV7-9	CASSLGQATGETQYF	TGTGCCAGCAGCCTAGGACAGGCAACGGGGGAGACCCAGTACTTC